The present entry profiles one T cell receptor beta chain with its context. Antigen: not known. The authors reverse transcribed about 0.5 to 1 ug RNA with random hexamers. Amplification of TCR beta CDR3 spanned 54 Vbeta and 13 Jbeta via immunoSEQ multiplex PCR. TCRdb reanalysed the immunoSEQ multiplex PCR reads using MiXCR and keeps one entry per CDR3 protein. The table shows approximately 130,000 distinct CDR3 sequences, with 90% to 95% occurring only once. The V and J ends lost 7 bases and 0 bases, in that order; junction bases with no gene match: 7. The CDR3 has 15 amino acids. CDR1 is SQVTM and CDR2 is ANQGSEA in the germline V gene. The data are from a study of CD8 T cells in Susac syndrome. Overall study findings and caveats: The study recognized that its TCR sequencing and HLA analysis covered a relatively small number of individuals.

The TCR was taken from a human donor in good health. This sequence joins TRBV29-1 and TRBJ2-3, with 10 nucleotides matching TRBD1. Sample: CD4+ T cells from PBMCs. The DNA for the CDR3 is TGCAGCGCCGGGACAGGGGATACTAGCACAGATACGCAGTATTTT. Protein: CSAGTGDTSTDTQYF.